Shown below are 22 T cell receptor beta chains from a single sample sequenced in a study of OX40 agonist ivuxolimab in advanced cancers. Repertoires were generated with immunoSEQ multiplex PCR, while TCRdb's copy carries only in-frame clones and drops some. Here the sample spans nearly 60,000 clones, about 87% being singletons. The starting material was CD4+ or CD8+ T cells sorted from blood, obtained in a trial of the OX40 agonist ivuxolimab. The source is an adult with an advanced solid tumor such as melanoma, head and neck, liver or kidney cancer.

This sequence joins TRBV18 and TRBJ2-2; no clear D. Per the germline V gene, CDR1 is KGHSH and CDR2 is LQKENI. The CDR3 has 14 amino acids. The V end lost 3 bases, the J end lost 5 bases, and 10 bases lay between the germline ends. The CDR3 reads CASSPQDGTGELFF. CDR3 nucleotide sequence: TGTGCCAGCTCACCTCAGGACGGTACCGGGGAGCTGTTTTTT.

This chain connects TRBV7-2 to TRBJ2-7; D is perhaps TRBD1 or TRBD2 (5 bases each). Per germline, CDR1 SGHTA and CDR2 FQGNSA. V lost 1 base, J lost 7 bases, and 23 bases lay in between. CDR3 length: 17 amino acids. The CDR3 nucleotides read TGTGCCAGCAGCTTAGTAGCCTCCCGGGACCCAACGGAGGAGCAGTACTTC. This translates into CASSLVASRDPTEEQYF.

This chain connects TRBV6-1 to TRBJ2-4; D is possibly TRBD2 (6 bases). With 7 bases removed from V and 6 bases from J, the gap between germline ends came to 19 bases. Germline CDR1 reads MNHNS; CDR2 reads SASEGT. The CDR3 contains 15 residues. The DNA for the CDR3 is TGTGCCAGCAAGGAGGATCGGGCGGGATTAAACATTCAGTACTTC. It translates to CASKEDRAGLNIQYF.

This clone was seen only once. The chain uses TRBV13 and TRBJ1-1; weak D call: TRBD1 (6 bases). The CDR3 is made up of 15 amino acids. The germline CDR1 and CDR2 sequences are PRHDT and FYEKMQ (reference sequence). Trimming shortened V by 2 bases and J by 2 bases, and 12 bases separated the two germline ends. The CDR3 sequence: CASSLIGGLNTEAFF. The CDR3 region has the DNA TGTGCCAGCAGCTTAATCGGGGGGCTTAACACTGAAGCTTTCTTT.

The CDR3 DNA reads TGTGCCAGCTATATCCAGGGGATAGGCTACACCTTC. Its translation is CASYIQGIGYTF. The J gene is TRBJ1-2, the V gene TRBV6-6; possible D gene TRBD1, 6 bases. Germline CDR1 reads MNHNY; CDR2 reads SVGAGI (reference sequence). The CDR3 contains 12 residues. Between the trimmed V and J ends, which lost 8 bases and 8 bases, there was a span of 15 bases.

The J gene is TRBJ2-7, the V gene TRBV4-3; 7 nucleotides align to TRBD1. CDR3 length equals 15 residues. V lost 4 bases, J lost 2 bases, and 8 bases stayed unmatched. Germline V lookup: CDR1 LGHNA, CDR2 YSLEER. CDR3 loop: CASSPWDSSTYEQYF. Written as DNA, the CDR3 is TGCGCCAGCAGCCCTTGGGACAGTTCCACCTACGAGCAGTACTTC.

This chain links TRBV25-1 with TRBJ2-3; TRBD2 agrees at 7 bases. Germline CDR1 and CDR2: MGHDK and SYGVNS. The trim removed 1 base at V and 0 bases at J, leaving 10 bases unmatched. The CDR3 runs to 18 residues. The CDR3 sequence: CASSEFLGRTTSTDTQYF. CDR3 in DNA: TGTGCCAGCAGTGAATTCCTCGGGAGGACGACTAGCACAGATACGCAGTATTTT.

The chain employs TRBV7-9 and TRBJ2-3; TRBD2 agrees at 7 bases. The CDR3 has 15 residues. V lost 5 bases and J lost 6; bases outside the gene matches: 11. Germline CDR1 is SEHNR and CDR2 is FQNEAQ (reference sequence). CDR3 sequence (DNA): TGTGCCAGCAGCCGTGGACTAGAAAGAGGGGATACGCAGTATTTT. This translates into CASSRGLERGDTQYF. The full variable domain, its missing parts supplied by reference TRBV7-9 and TRBJ2-3, is DTGVSQNPRHKITKRGQNVTFRCDPISEHNRLYWYRQTLGQGPEFLTYFQNEAQLEKSRLLSDRFSAERPKGSFSTLEIQRTEQGDSAMYLCASSRGLERGDTQYFGPGTRLTVL.

This clone was detected once. The V call is TRBV25-1, the J call TRBJ2-7, with D unclear. This CDR3 has 15 residues. The germline V and J ends were trimmed by 11 bases and 2 bases, with 22 bases remaining between them. CDR1 and CDR2 (germline): MGHDK, SYGVNS. The CDR3 nucleotides read TGTGCCCCAACAGTGAGCGAATGCTTTCCCTACGAGCAGTACTTC. The encoded protein is CAPTVSECFPYEQYF.

This clone has only one observation. The chain links TRBV7-9 to TRBJ2-3; the match to TRBD2 covers 10 bases. The CDR3 loop spans 15 amino acids. Germline CDR1 reads SEHNR; CDR2 reads FQNEAQ (reference sequence). J lost 1 base, V lost 5 bases, and 3 bases had no gene match. CDR3 bases: TGTGCCAGCAGCGAAGGGACTAGCGGCACAGATACGCAGTATTTT. Its protein is CASSEGTSGTDTQYF.

This chain connects TRBV6-1 to TRBJ2-2; TRBD2 matches 8 bases. The length of the CDR3 is 13 residues. The germline gives CDR1 MNHNS, CDR2 SASEGT. V gave up 6 bases and J gave up 3 bases; unmatched junction bases: 0. CDR3 sequence reads: CASRLADTGELFF. CDR3 nucleotides: TGTGCCAGCAGACTAGCGGACACCGGGGAGCTGTTTTTT.

This clone was found once. This chain connects TRBV7-8 to TRBJ2-7, with D perhaps matching TRBD1 (6 bases). V lost 5 bases and J lost 5, with 16 bases in between. Per the germline V gene, CDR1 is SGHVS and CDR2 is FQNEAQ. The CDR3 has 14 residues. This chain's CDR3 is CASSPWTASNEQYF. The CDR3 DNA is TGTGCCAGCAGCCCCTGGACAGCCTCAAACGAGCAGTACTTC.

As for this clone: Compared with germline, one end of the junction differs, possibly owing to a read error. This chain uses TRBV11-1 with TRBJ2-1; D is perhaps TRBD2 (6 bases). The CDR3 loop spans 13 amino acids. The V gene's germline CDR1 is SGHAT and CDR2 FQDESV (reference sequence). CDR3 loop: CASSFGASVEQFF. DNA of the CDR3: TGTGCCAGCAGCTTCGGGGCTAGCGTTGAGCAATTCTTC.

Here the CDR3 reads CASSIPLSSYNEQFF. Written as DNA, the CDR3 is TGCGCCAGCAGCATCCCACTAAGCTCCTACAATGAGCAGTTCTTC. The rearrangement uses TRBV5-1 and TRBJ2-1, with D uncertain. CDR1 is SGHRS and CDR2 is YFSETQ in the germline V gene. V shed 4 bases and J shed 0 bases, with 11 bases lying between them. The CDR3 is 15 amino acids. Based on the CDR3 plus reference TRBV5-1 and TRBJ2-1, the full variable domain is KAGVTQTPRYLIKTRGQQVTLSCSPISGHRSVSWYQQTPGQGLQFLFEYFSETQRNKGNFPGRFSGRQFSNSRSEMNVSTLELGDSALYLCASSIPLSSYNEQFFGPGTRLTVL.

In its sample, this clone was seen once. The chain has TRBV5-4 and TRBJ2-2, with D perhaps TRBD2 (6 bases). Germline-derived CDR1 and CDR2 are SGHNT and YYREEE (reference sequence). This CDR3 region has 14 residues. V was pared by 4 bases and J by 1 base, with 8 bases between. CDR3: CASSPGLNTGELFF. In DNA, the CDR3 is TGTGCCAGCAGCCCGGGACTGAACACCGGGGAGCTGTTTTTT.

This chain connects TRBV4-1 to TRBJ2-2; the D gene could be TRBD1 or TRBD2 (6 bases each). The V gene's germline CDR1 is MGHRA and CDR2 YSYEKL. The V gene lost 1 base and the J gene lost 10 bases, with 16 bases spanning the gap. CDR3 length: 15 amino acids. CDR3 loop: CASSQAPQRGAELFF. CDR3 bases: TGCGCCAGCAGCCAAGCTCCACAGAGGGGGGCGGAGCTGTTTTTT.

The chain carries TRBV6-5 and TRBJ2-1, with 8 positions matching TRBD1. The CDR3 has 15 amino acids. CDR1 is MNHEY and CDR2 is SVGAGI in the germline V gene. With 6 bases clipped from V and 7 bases from J, the junction kept 11 bases outside the gene matches. CDR3 in amino acids: CASSSDRAGWNEQFF. CDR3 bases: TGTGCCAGCAGCTCGGACAGGGCAGGATGGAATGAGCAGTTCTTC.

This chain uses TRBV7-2 with TRBJ1-1, with no clear D. The CDR3 is 13 residues long. V lost 4 bases and J lost 5, with 11 bases in between. The germline V gene encodes CDR1 SGHTA and CDR2 FQGNSA. The CDR3 DNA follows: TGTGCCAGCAGCTATGAGGAAGGGACTGAAGCTTTCTTT. This codes for CASSYEEGTEAFF.

The chain uses TRBV4-3 and TRBJ1-2; D gene uncertain. The CDR3 is made up of 15 amino acids. CDR1 is LGHNA and CDR2 is YSLEER in the germline V gene. Trimming removed 1 base from V and 1 base from J, with 10 bases in between. CDR3 DNA sequence: TGCGCCAGCAGCCAAGTGGCCAGCAATAACTATGGCTACACCTTC. It encodes CASSQVASNNYGYTF.

In DNA form, the CDR3 reads TGTGCCAGCACCCAGCGTTCAGGGGGCGTGGAAAAACTGTTTTTT. Encoded protein: CASTQRSGGVEKLFF. This chain connects TRBV21-1 to TRBJ1-4; the table's D call of TRBD1 was not tested on the DNA. TRBV21-1 is a listed pseudogene. The CDR3 is made up of 15 amino acids.

This chain joins TRBV6-5 and TRBJ2-3; possibly TRBD2 for D (7 bases). The CDR3 is 16 amino acids. Germline CDR1 and CDR2: MNHEY and SVGAGI. V lost 0 bases and J lost 1, with 11 bases in between. CDR3 residues: CASSYSWEGGTDTQYF. CDR3 nucleotide sequence: TGTGCCAGCAGTTACTCGTGGGAGGGGGGCACAGATACGCAGTATTTT.

The chain recombines TRBV6-5 with TRBJ2-7; perhaps D is TRBD1 or TRBD2 (6 bases each). Germline CDR1 reads MNHEY; CDR2 reads SVGAGI. Deletions cut 2 bases from V and 3 bases from J, with 14 bases between. The CDR3 contains 15 residues. CDR3 DNA: TGTGCCAGCAGTTACACGATGGGGGGCATCTACGAGCAGTACTTC. Its translation is CASSYTMGGIYEQYF.